Below, 2 T cell receptor beta chains from the same sample are listed, as sequenced in a study of blood T cell repertoires in COVID-19. TCRdb's copy holds only in-frame clones and misses some; the assay was immunoSEQ multiplex PCR. The sample comprises about 150,000 clones, around 79% of which are singletons, and under 2% rests with the top ten. The specimen was peripheral blood. The receptors here all came from an elderly man with acute or convalescent COVID-19.

This chain connects TRBV7-3 to TRBJ1-4; no definite D call. This CDR3 spans 16 amino acids. Looked up from germline, CDR1 is SGHTA and CDR2 is FQGTGA. The V end was cut by 5 bases, the J end by 5 bases, with 18 bases between. For the CDR3, the DNA is TGTGCCAGCAGCAATCTCCCCGTAAAGAGCAATGAAAAACTGTTTTTT. It translates to CASSNLPVKSNEKLFF.

Only one count was recorded for this clone. The rearrangement joins TRBV5-1 to TRBJ1-1, with D hard to call. Germline V lookup: CDR1 SGHRS, CDR2 YFSETQ. V gave up 0 bases and J gave up 6 bases, with 9 bases separating them. CDR3 length: 13 amino acids. CDR3 bases: TGCGCCAGCAGCTTGGAACAAATGGCTGAAGCTTTCTTT. Amino acid sequence: CASSLEQMAEAFF.